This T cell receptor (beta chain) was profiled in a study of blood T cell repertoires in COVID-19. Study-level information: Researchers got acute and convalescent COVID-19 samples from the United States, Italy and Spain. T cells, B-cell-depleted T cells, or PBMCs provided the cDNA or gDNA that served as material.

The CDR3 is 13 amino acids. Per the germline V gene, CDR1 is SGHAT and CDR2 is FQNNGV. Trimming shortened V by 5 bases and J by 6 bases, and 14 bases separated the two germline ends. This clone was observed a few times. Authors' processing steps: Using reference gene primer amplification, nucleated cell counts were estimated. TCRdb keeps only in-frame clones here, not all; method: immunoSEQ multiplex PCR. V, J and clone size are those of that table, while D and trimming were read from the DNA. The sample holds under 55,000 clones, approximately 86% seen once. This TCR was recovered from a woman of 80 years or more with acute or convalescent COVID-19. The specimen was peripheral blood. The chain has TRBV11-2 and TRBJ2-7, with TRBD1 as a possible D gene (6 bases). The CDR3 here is CASSKPTGSEQYF. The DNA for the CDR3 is TGTGCCAGCAGCAAACCGACAGGCAGCGAGCAGTACTTC.